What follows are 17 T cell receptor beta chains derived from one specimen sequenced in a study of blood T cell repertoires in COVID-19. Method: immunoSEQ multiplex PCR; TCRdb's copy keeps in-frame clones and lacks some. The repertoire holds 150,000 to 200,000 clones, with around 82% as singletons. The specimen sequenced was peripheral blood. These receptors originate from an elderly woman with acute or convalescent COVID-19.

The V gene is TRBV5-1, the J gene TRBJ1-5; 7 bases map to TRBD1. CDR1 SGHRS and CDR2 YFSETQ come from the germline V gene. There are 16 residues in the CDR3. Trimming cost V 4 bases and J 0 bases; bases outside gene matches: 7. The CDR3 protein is CASSPGTDYSNQPQHF. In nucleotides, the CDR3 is TGCGCCAGCAGCCCCGGGACAGATTATAGCAATCAGCCCCAGCATTTT.

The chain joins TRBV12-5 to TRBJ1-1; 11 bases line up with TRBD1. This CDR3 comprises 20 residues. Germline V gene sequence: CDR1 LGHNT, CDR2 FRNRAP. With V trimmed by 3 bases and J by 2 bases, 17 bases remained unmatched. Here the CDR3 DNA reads TGTGCTAGTGGTTTCATTGTCCCGGTGGGACAGGGGGAAATAAACACTGAAGCTTTCTTT. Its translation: CASGFIVPVGQGEINTEAFF.

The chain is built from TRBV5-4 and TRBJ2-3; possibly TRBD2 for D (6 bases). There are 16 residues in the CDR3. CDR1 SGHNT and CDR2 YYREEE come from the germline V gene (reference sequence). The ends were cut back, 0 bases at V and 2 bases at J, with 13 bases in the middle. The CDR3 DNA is TGTGCCAGCAGCTTGGGATTAGCGGAGGCCACAGATACGCAGTATTTT. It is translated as CASSLGLAEATDTQYF. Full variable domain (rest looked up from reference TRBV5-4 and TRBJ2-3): ETGVTQSPTHLIKTRGQQVTLRCSSQSGHNTVSWYQQALGQGPQFIFQYYREEENGRGNFPPRFSGLQFPNYSSELNVNALELDDSALYLCASSLGLAEATDTQYFGPGTRLTVL.

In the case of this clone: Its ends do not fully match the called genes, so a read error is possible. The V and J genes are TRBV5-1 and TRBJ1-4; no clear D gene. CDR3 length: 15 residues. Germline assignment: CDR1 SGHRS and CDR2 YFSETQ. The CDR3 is CASRLDGATNEKLFF. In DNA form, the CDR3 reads TGCGCCAGCAGGTTGGACGGAGCAACTAATGAAAAACTGTTTTTT.

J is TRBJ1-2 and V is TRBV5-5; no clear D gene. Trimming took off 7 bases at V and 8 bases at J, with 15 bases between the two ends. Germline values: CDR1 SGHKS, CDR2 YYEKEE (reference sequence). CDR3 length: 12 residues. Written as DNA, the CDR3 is TGTGCCAGCGCGGCCGGGGAGGGAGGCTACACCTTC. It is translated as CASAAGEGGYTF. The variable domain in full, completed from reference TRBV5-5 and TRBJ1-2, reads DAGVTQSPTHLIKTRGQQVTLRCSPISGHKSVSWYQQVLGQGPQFIFQYYEKEERGRGNFPDRFSARQFPNYSSELNVNALLLGDSALYLCASAAGEGGYTFGSGTRLTVV.

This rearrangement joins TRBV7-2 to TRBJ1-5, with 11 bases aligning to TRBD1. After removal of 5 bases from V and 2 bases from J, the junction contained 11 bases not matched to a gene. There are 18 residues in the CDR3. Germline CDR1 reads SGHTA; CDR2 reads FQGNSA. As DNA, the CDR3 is TGTGCCAGCAGCATCCGGGACAGGGGGTCGTGGGGCAATCAGCCCCAGCATTTT. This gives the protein CASSIRDRGSWGNQPQHF.

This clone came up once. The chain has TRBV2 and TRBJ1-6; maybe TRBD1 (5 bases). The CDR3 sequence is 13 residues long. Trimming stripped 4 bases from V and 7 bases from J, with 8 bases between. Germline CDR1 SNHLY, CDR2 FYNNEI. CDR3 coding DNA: TGTGCCAGCAGTGGAAGGGGAAATTCACCCCTCCACTTT. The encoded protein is CASSGRGNSPLHF.

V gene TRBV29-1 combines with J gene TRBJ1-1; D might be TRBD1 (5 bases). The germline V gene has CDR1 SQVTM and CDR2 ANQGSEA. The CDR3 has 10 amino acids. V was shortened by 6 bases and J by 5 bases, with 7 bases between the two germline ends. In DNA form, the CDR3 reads TGCAGCGTGGGGGGGACTGAAGCTTTCTTT. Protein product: CSVGGTEAFF.

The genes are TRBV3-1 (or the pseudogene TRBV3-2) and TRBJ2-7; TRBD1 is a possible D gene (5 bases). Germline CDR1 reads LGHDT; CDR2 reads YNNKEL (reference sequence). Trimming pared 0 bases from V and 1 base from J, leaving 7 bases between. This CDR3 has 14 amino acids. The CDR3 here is CASSQEYRSYEQYF. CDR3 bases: TGTGCCAGCAGCCAAGAATACAGGTCCTACGAGCAGTACTTC.

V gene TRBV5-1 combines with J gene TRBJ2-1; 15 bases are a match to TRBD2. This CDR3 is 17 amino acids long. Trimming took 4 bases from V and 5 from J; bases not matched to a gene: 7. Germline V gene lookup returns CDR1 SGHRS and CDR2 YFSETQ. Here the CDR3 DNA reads TGCGCCAGCAGCCGAGGACTAGCGGGAGGGAGGAACAATGAGCAGTTCTTC. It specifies CASSRGLAGGRNNEQFF.

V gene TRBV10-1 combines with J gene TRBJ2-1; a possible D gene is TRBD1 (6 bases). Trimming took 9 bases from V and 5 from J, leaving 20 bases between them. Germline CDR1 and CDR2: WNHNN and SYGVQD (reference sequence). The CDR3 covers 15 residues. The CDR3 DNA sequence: TGCGCCAGTCGCGCTTCAGAGGGGGTACACAATGAGCAGTTCTTC. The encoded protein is CASRASEGVHNEQFF.

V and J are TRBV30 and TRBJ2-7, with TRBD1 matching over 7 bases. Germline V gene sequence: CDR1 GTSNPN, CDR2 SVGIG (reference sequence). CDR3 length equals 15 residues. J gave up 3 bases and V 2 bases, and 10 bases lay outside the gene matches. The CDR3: CAWSLGGLRGYEQYF. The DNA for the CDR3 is TGTGCCTGGAGTTTAGGGGGCCTAAGGGGCTACGAGCAGTACTTC.

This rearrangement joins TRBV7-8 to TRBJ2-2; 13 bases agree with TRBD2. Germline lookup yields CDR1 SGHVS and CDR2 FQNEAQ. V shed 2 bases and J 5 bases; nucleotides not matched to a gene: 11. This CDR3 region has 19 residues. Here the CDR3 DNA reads TGTGCCAGCAGCTTACTTCGGGGACTAGCGGGAATGAGAACCGGGGAGCTGTTTTTT. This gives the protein CASSLLRGLAGMRTGELFF. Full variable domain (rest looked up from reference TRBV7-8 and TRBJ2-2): GAGVSQSPRYKVAKRGQDVALRCDPISGHVSLFWYQQALGQGPEFLTYFQNEAQLDKSGLPSDRFFAERPEGSVSTLKIQRTQQEDSAVYLCASSLLRGLAGMRTGELFFGEGSRLTVL.

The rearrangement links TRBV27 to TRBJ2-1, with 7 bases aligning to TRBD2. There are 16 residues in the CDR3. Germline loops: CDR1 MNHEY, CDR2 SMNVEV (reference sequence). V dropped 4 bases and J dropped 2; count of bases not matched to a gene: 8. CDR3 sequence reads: CASSSNGGYPYNEQFF. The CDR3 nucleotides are TGTGCCAGCAGTTCGAACGGGGGGTATCCCTACAATGAGCAGTTCTTC.

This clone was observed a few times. In nucleotides, the CDR3 is TGTGCCAGTAGTGAACCGGGACAGGGAAACCCTGAAGCTTTCTTT. This sequence encodes CASSEPGQGNPEAFF. This chain uses TRBV19 with TRBJ1-1, with 9 bases matching TRBD1. The junction had 10 bases not matched to a gene; V was cut back by 5 bases and J by 6 bases. CDR1 LNHDA and CDR2 SQIVND come from the germline V gene (reference sequence). The CDR3 contains 15 residues.

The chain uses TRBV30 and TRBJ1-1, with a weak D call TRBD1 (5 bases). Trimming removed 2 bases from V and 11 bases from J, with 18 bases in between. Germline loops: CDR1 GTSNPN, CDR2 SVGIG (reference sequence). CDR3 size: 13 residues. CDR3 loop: CAWSMRAEGTAFF. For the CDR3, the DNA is TGTGCCTGGAGTATGAGGGCGGAGGGGACGGCTTTCTTT.

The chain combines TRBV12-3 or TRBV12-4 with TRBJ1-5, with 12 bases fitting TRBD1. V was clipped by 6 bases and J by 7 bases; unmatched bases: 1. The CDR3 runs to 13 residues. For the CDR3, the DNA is TGTGCCAGCAGGGGGACAGGGGGCCAGCCCCAGCATTTT. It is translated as CASRGTGGQPQHF.